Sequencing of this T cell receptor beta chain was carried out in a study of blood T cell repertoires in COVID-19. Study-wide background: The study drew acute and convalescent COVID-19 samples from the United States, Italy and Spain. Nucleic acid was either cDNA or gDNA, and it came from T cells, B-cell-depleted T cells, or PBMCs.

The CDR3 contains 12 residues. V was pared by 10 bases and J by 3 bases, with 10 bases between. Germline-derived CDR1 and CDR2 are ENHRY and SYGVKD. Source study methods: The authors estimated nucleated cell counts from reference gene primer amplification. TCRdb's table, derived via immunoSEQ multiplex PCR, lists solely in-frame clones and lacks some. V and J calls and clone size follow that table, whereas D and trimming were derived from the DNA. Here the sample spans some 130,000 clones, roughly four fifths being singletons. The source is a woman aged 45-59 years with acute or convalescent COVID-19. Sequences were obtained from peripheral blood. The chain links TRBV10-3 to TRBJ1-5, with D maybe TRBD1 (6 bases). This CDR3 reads CATGQPNQPQHF. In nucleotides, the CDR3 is TGTGCCACGGGACAACCCAATCAGCCCCAGCATTTT.